The clone carrying this TCR beta chain was seen more than once but under ten times. Its antigen remains unidentified. Germline CDR1 and CDR2: SEHNR and FQNEAQ (reference sequence). J gave up 0 bases and V 2 bases, and 4 bases lay outside the gene matches. This CDR3 contains 16 residues. Sequenced patients had shown CD8+CD57+ cell expansion by flow cytometry. As a group, the patients uniformly had severe acquired aplastic anemia. Patients were untreated when blood was sampled. The data belong to a study of CD8+CD57+ T cells in acquired aplastic anemia. Points from the study as a whole: Significant differences in CD8+ Simpson's diversity were not observed between patients and controls. When set against total CD4+ and CD8+ pools, CD8+CD57+ cells in patients had lower diversity. A set of 25 to 30 CD8+ CDR3 sequences was shared between patients and controls, and these sequences appeared highly expressed in patients.

Genomic DNA provided the template from which TCR beta VDJ and CDR3 profiles were obtained. Each CDR3 protein is one row after TCRdb ran MiXCR on the reads. The sample contains around 21,000 distinct CDR3 sequences, under 40% of which appear only once. Sample: CD8+CD57+ T cells sorted from PBMCs. Subset: bead-enriched CD8+CD57+ effector memory T cells from SAA patients. V is TRBV7-9 and J is TRBJ2-5, with 9 bases lining up with TRBD2. This TCR came from a human donor with aplastic anemia. The CDR3 nucleotides read TGTGCCAGCAGCTTACAGACTAGCGGATACCAAGAGACCCAGTACTTC. This encodes CASSLQTSGYQETQYF.